This T cell receptor beta chain stems from a study of T cells in Graves' hyperthyroidism and ophthalmopathy. CDR3 length: 14 residues. Trimming removed 2 bases at V and 5 bases at J, with 12 bases between. Germline V gene data show CDR1 as SNHLY and CDR2 as FYNNEI. Ten or more counts support this clonotype. The conserved final phenylalanine or tryptophan is absent from the CDR3, which likely points to a read error. RNA transcripts yielded amplified TCR beta CDR3 regions. The TCR CDR3 was amplified in a first-round RT-PCR using the HTBI primer set. Each CDR3 protein is one row after TCRdb ran MiXCR on the multiplex PCR reads. Of 550,000 to 800,000 distinct CDR3 sequences detected, about a sixth appear once; the ten largest clones hold about 8.4%.

Sequencing was carried out using blood. The chain joins TRBV2 to TRBJ1-1; D gene ambiguous. The TCR comes from a man younger than 35 with Graves' hyperthyroidism. CDR3 sequence: CASSEYIVGTEAFL. The CDR3 DNA follows: TGTGCCAGCAGTGAATATATTGTCGGTACTGAAGCTTTCCTT.